This is a list of T cell receptor beta chains from one sample in a study of cytomegalovirus exposure and HLA in healthy donors. Libraries were prepared by immunoSEQ multiplex PCR; TCRdb keeps only in-frame clonotypes and omits some of them. This repertoire includes about 110,000 clones. Sequenced material: PBMCs. These receptors all stem from a man aged 25 to 40 in good health and CMV-seronegative. The CDR3 runs from the conserved cysteine through the conserved F or W. D genes are given only for firm matches.

V gene,D gene,J gene,CDR3 protein,CDR3 DNA
TRBV7-6,TRBD2,TRBJ2-5,CASTRLGLALQETQYF,TGTGCCAGCACCCGTTTAGGACTAGCGCTTCAAGAGACCCAGTACTTC
TRBV5-1,.,TRBJ2-2,CASSLVLDSRITGELFF,TGCGCCAGCAGCTTGGTATTGGACAGTCGGATCACCGGGGAGCTGTTTTTT
TRBV18,TRBD2,TRBJ2-7,CASSLAGGPYEQYF,TGTGCCAGCTCACTTGCGGGGGGTCCCTACGAGCAGTACTTC
TRBV5-4,.,TRBJ1-2,CASSLGQGPFGYTF,TGTGCCAGCAGCTTGGGTCAGGGCCCCTTTGGCTACACCTTC
TRBV11-3,.,TRBJ1-6,CASSLGTDSPLHF,TGTGCCAGCAGCTTAGGGACAGACTCACCCCTCCACTTT
TRBV7-9,TRBD1,TRBJ2-7,CASSSHRGRNHEQYF,TGTGCCAGCAGCTCCCACAGGGGGCGGAACCACGAGCAGTACTTC
TRBV25-1,.,TRBJ1-3,CASSQASGNTIYF,TGTGCCAGCAGCCAAGCGTCTGGAAACACCATATATTTT
TRBV5-1,TRBD1,TRBJ1-1,CASSLPSTGGITEAFF,TGCGCCAGCAGCTTACCATCGACAGGGGGCATCACTGAAGCTTTCTTT
TRBV18,TRBD2,TRBJ2-3,CASSPERGASTDTQYF,TGTGCCAGCTCACCAGAGCGGGGGGCTTCCACAGATACGCAGTATTTT
TRBV11-2,TRBD1,TRBJ2-4,CASSALRQGRNIQYF,TGTGCCAGCAGCGCCTTGAGACAGGGGAGAAACATTCAGTACTTC
TRBV5-4,TRBD1,TRBJ2-3,CASSFEYRGRDTQYF,TGTGCCAGCAGCTTTGAGTACAGGGGGAGAGATACGCAGTATTTT
TRBV5-1,.,TRBJ1-1,CASSQGSEAFF,TGCGCCAGCAGCCAGGGTTCCGAAGCTTTCTTT
TRBV7-9,TRBD1,TRBJ2-1,CASSSRDRAYNEQFF,TGTGCCAGCAGCTCCCGGGACAGGGCCTACAATGAGCAGTTCTTC
TRBV7-9,.,TRBJ1-2,CASSLGGAGGYTF,TGTGCCAGCAGCTTAGGGGGAGCGGGTGGCTACACCTTC
TRBV5-4,TRBD1,TRBJ2-1,CASRGTGGSYNEQFF,TGTGCCAGCAGGGGGACAGGGGGCTCCTACAATGAGCAGTTCTTC
TRBV5-6,TRBD1,TRBJ1-6,CASSLGTGSSYNSPLHF,TGTGCCAGCAGCTTGGGGACAGGGAGCTCCTATAATTCACCCCTCCACTTC
TRBV2,TRBD2,TRBJ2-5,CASRRPEGRGKGETQYF,TGTGCCAGCAGGCGCCCGGAGGGGCGGGGGAAAGGAGAGACCCAGTACTTC
TRBV11-2,TRBD1,TRBJ1-6,CASGAGRGLDSSPLHF,TGTGCCAGCGGGGCGGGCAGGGGGCTAGATAGTTCACCCCTCCACTTT
TRBV18,.,TRBJ2-2,CASSPSTGELFF,TGTGCCAGCTCACCTTCAACCGGGGAGCTGTTTTTT
TRBV5-1,.,TRBJ2-5,CASSYSSQETQYF,TGCGCCAGCAGCTACTCAAGTCAAGAGACCCAGTACTTC
TRBV2,.,TRBJ2-4,CASSSQTGNIQYF,TGTGCCAGCAGTTCCCAGACAGGCAACATTCAGTACTTC
TRBV7-9,.,TRBJ2-2,CASSPTGPNTGELFF,TGTGCCAGCAGCCCTACAGGGCCGAACACCGGGGAGCTGTTTTTT
TRBV2,.,TRBJ1-2,CASSEWDTLFPTF,TGTGCCAGCAGTGAGTGGGACACCCTCTTTCCGACCTTC
TRBV10-3,TRBD1,TRBJ2-5,CAISGQAQETQYF,TGTGCCATCAGCGGACAGGCCCAAGAGACCCAGTACTTC
TRBV11-2,TRBD1,TRBJ1-6,CASSVQGQYNSPLHF,TGTGCCAGCAGCGTCCAGGGACAGTATAATTCACCCCTCCACTTT
TRBV23-1,.,TRBJ1-4,CATNPREKLFF,TGCGCCACCAACCCGAGGGAAAAACTGTTTTTT
TRBV5-1,.,TRBJ1-5,CASSLDGVGQPQHF,TGCGCCAGCAGCTTAGACGGGGTGGGTCAGCCCCAGCATTTT
TRBV14,.,TRBJ2-7,CASSPPGQLSYEQYF,TGTGCCAGCAGCCCTCCGGGACAACTATCCTACGAGCAGTACTTC
TRBV5-4,.,TRBJ2-5,CASSFDSRGETQYF,TGTGCCAGCAGCTTCGACTCCCGGGGGGAGACCCAGTACTTC
TRBV7-2,TRBD1,TRBJ1-2,CASSLGAQQGSYGYTF,TGTGCCAGCAGCTTAGGCGCCCAACAGGGGAGCTATGGCTACACCTTC
TRBV6-5,TRBD1,TRBJ2-5,CASSYLGTAKETQYF,TGTGCCAGCAGTTACCTTGGGACAGCTAAAGAGACCCAGTACTTC
TRBV19,TRBD1,TRBJ2-4,CASSTGGRNIQYF,TGTGCCAGTAGTACAGGGGGCAGAAACATTCAGTACTTC
TRBV10-3,.,TRBJ2-2,CAISPNSHRGELFF,TGTGCCATCAGTCCCAACTCGCACCGGGGGGAGCTGTTTTTT
TRBV7-3,TRBD2,TRBJ2-5,CASSPAGREETQYF,TGTGCCAGCAGCCCGGCTGGGAGGGAAGAGACCCAGTACTTC
TRBV10-3,.,TRBJ1-2,CAISSTNMGGYTF,TGTGCCATCAGTTCGACCAATATGGGCGGCTACACCTTC
TRBV7-2,TRBD1,TRBJ2-7,CASSFPGQGAYEQYF,TGTGCCAGCAGCTTCCCGGGACAGGGGGCCTACGAGCAGTACTTC
TRBV10-3,TRBD2,TRBJ2-3,CAISASGADTQYF,TGTGCCATCAGCGCTAGCGGAGCAGATACGCAGTATTTT
TRBV30,.,TRBJ1-1,CAWSKREGQAFF,TGTGCCTGGAGTAAACGGGAGGGGCAAGCTTTCTTT
TRBV4-2,.,TRBJ1-1,CASSQDPNTEAFF,TGTGCCAGCAGCCAAGATCCTAACACTGAAGCTTTCTTT